A single TCR beta chain is shown here with its context. Its antigen is undetermined. Amplification used 60 Vbeta primers and 13 Jbeta primers. The repertoire was sequenced with immunoSEQ multiplex PCR; TCRdb's copy has only in-frame clones and lacks some. The sample includes some 200,000 clones, around 76% of them seen just once. The data stem from a study of cytomegalovirus exposure and HLA in healthy donors. Study-wide points: An analysis done earlier found most TCR beta V segments productive about 90% or about 30% of the time.

Donors likely had unrecorded immune exposures despite being nominally healthy when sampled. The germline gives CDR1 SEHNR, CDR2 FQNEAQ (reference sequence). Deletions cut 2 bases from V and 5 bases from J, with 15 bases between. The CDR3 length is 15 residues. J is TRBJ1-1 and V is TRBV7-9; D perhaps matches TRBD1 (5 bases). Material for sequencing was PBMCs. This TCR derives from a man younger than 35 in good health and CMV-seronegative. CDR3 sequence (DNA): TGTGCCAGCAGCTTACACTCCCAGGGCGGTACTGAAGCTTTCTTT. Protein sequence: CASSLHSQGGTEAFF.